Listed below are T cell receptor beta chains from one sample, sequenced in a study of blood T cell repertoires in COVID-19. Sequencing used immunoSEQ multiplex PCR; TCRdb keeps in-frame clones, though not all of them. The table shows a few hundred thousand clones, with approximately 80% occurring only once. Sequencing input: peripheral blood. Receptors were obtained from a woman in her forties or fifties with active or convalescent COVID-19. The CDR3 runs from the conserved cysteine through the conserved F or W. The D gene is left open where the match is weak. Clone size is stated in some rows and not others, as once, few, many or a class when expanded.

-,-,TRBJ1-4,TRBV20-1,CSARDREKLFF,TGCAGTGCTAGAGACCGGGAAAAACTGTTTTTT
-,TRBD1,TRBJ2-2,TRBV5-1,CASSPLQGQVTTGELFF,TGCGCCAGCAGCCCACTCCAGGGACAGGTGACCACCGGGGAGCTGTTTTTT
-,-,TRBJ2-6,TRBV19,CASSVSTGSGANVLTF,TGTGCCAGTAGTGTATCAACAGGCTCTGGGGCCAACGTCCTGACTTTC
-,-,TRBJ2-2,TRBV5-4,CASSSQAGSTGELFF,TGTGCCAGCTCCTCCCAGGCAGGAAGCACCGGGGAGCTGTTTTTT
-,-,TRBJ2-7,TRBV6-5,CASRDGSQVGGEQYF,TGTGCCAGCAGGGATGGGTCACAGGTGGGAGGAGAGCAGTACTTC
-,-,TRBJ2-1,TRBV25-1,CASSPGSYNEQFF,TGTGCCAGCAGTCCAGGCTCCTACAATGAGCAGTTCTTC
-,TRBD2,TRBJ2-3,TRBV9,CASSGGGDTQYF,TGTGCCAGCAGCGGCGGGGGGGATACGCAGTATTTT
-,-,TRBJ2-7,TRBV9,CASSVEGAAQGSYEQYF,TGTGCCAGCAGCGTAGAAGGAGCGGCCCAAGGTTCCTACGAGCAGTACTTC
-,TRBD1,TRBJ1-4,TRBV2,CASSEAGGQGATNEKLFF,TGTGCCAGCAGTGAAGCGGGAGGACAGGGGGCAACTAATGAAAAACTGTTTTTT
once,-,TRBJ1-1,TRBV5-4,CAFSPRTAFMNTEAFF,TGTGCCTTTAGCCCCCGGACAGCCTTTATGAACACTGAAGCTTTCTTT
-,TRBD1,TRBJ1-6,TRBV6-5,CASIPPTGVNSPLHF,TGTGCCAGCATCCCCCCGACAGGGGTGAATTCACCCCTCCACTTT